A selection of T cell receptor beta chains follows, all from one sample in a study of blood T cells in healthy people across ages. TCRdb independently ran MiXCR on the 5' RACE reads; one entry per CDR3 protein. The sample has fewer than 900,000 distinct CDR3 sequences; roughly 40% are singletons. Sequenced input: blood. Receptors were obtained from a man between 18 and 29 years old in good health. The conserved cysteine and the conserved F or W are not part of the CDR3 here. Clone size is shown for a subset of rows, as once, few, many or a class of expanded clone.

j_call | v_call | clone_size | cdr3_aa
TRBJ1-1 | TRBV29-1 | - | SDGQTNTEAF
TRBJ1-2 | TRBV9 | few | ASRSGQPNYGYT
TRBJ1-1 | TRBV5-1 | - | ASSPLQDAEAF
TRBJ2-7 | TRBV6-5 | few | ASSYLLGQGDYEQY
TRBJ2-1 | TRBV19 | - | ASSIGGGLNSYNEQF
TRBJ1-2 | TRBV25-1 | - | ASSEGGTGGSLYGYT
TRBJ2-3 | TRBV12-3/TRBV12-4 | once | ASRTGGTFTDTQY
TRBJ2-1 | TRBV20-1 | few | SASAGTRGEQF
TRBJ2-1 | TRBV27 | few | ASSSSGTFYNEQF
TRBJ2-5 | TRBV2 | many | ASSEAKETQY
TRBJ1-5 | TRBV7-2 | few | ASSLGGGHSQPQH
TRBJ2-7 | TRBV20-1 | few | SARGSTGGKSYEQY
TRBJ1-1 | TRBV18 | - | ASSQGTREAF
TRBJ2-5 | TRBV7-2 | - | ASSPSSRAETQY
TRBJ2-3 | TRBV29-1 | - | SVVMGGDTQY
TRBJ2-5 | TRBV5-1 | few | ASSLGPSDGETQY
TRBJ1-5 | TRBV7-3 | few | ASSSSICPQH
TRBJ2-1 | TRBV18 | - | ASSSRVQDTLAEEQF
TRBJ1-5 | TRBV27 | many | ASSQDRVGQPQH
TRBJ1-1 | TRBV12-3/TRBV12-4 | many | ASSLGQRNTEAF
TRBJ2-7 | TRBV6-2/TRBV6-3 | - | ASSYTLVTDEQY
TRBJ1-2 | TRBV28 | few | ASSFTGTEREGYT
TRBJ2-1 | TRBV29-1 | - | SVVASGGAYYNEQF
TRBJ1-6 | TRBV7-9 | - | ASTMGRYNSPLH
TRBJ2-5 | TRBV2 | - | ASTGVARNEQY
TRBJ1-1 | TRBV9 | - | ASSGENWNTEAF
TRBJ2-3 | TRBV5-1 | - | ASSLGLAETTDTQY
TRBJ1-2 | TRBV9 | - | ASLRVPYGYT
TRBJ1-2 | TRBV7-2 | - | ASSARAAVYGYT
TRBJ1-2 | TRBV4-1 | few | ASTDYYGYT
TRBJ2-3 | TRBV7-2 | many | ASSLASGRTDTQY
TRBJ2-7 | TRBV5-8 | - | ASSLAGVGQY
- | TRBV4-1 | once | ASSRGDTYEQY
TRBJ2-3 | TRBV25-1 | many | ASSGLRGTSATDTQY
TRBJ2-1 | TRBV4-3 | - | ASSQAGQGDNEQF